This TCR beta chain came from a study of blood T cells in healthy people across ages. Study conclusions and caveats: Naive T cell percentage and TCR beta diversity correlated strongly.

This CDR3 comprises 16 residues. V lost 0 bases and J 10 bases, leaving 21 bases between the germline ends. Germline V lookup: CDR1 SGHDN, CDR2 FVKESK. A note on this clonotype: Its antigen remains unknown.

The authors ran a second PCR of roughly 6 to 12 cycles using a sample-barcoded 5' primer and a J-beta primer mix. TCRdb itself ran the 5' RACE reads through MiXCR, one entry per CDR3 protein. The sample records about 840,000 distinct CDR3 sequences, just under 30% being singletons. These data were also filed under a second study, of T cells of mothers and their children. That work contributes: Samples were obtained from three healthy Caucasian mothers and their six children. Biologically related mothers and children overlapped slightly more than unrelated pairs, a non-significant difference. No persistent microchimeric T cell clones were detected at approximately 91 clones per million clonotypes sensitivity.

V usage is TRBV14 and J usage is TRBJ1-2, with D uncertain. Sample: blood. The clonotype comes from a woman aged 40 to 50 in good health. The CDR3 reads CASSQDQPGLTGDYTF. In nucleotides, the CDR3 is TGTGCCAGCAGCCAAGATCAACCGGGCCTCACTGGAGACTACACCTTC.